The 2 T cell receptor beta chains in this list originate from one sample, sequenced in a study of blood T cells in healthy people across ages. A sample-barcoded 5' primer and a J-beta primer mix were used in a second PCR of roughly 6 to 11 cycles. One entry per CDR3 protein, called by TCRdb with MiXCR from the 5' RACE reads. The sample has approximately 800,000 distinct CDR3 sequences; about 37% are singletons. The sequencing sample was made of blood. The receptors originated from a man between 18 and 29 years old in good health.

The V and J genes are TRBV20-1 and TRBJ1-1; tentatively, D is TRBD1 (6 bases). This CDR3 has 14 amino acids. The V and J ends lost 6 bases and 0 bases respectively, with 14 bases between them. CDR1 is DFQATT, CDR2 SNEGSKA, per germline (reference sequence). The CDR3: CSARTGTLNTEAFF. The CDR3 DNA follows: TGCAGTGCGCGAACCGGGACACTGAACACTGAAGCTTTCTTT.

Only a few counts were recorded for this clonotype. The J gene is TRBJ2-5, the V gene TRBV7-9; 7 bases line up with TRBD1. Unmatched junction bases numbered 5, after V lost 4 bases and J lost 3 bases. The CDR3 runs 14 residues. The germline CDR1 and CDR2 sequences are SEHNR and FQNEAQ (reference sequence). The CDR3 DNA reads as TGTGCCAGCAGCTCGACAGGGAAAAAAGAGACCCAGTACTTC. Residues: CASSSTGKKETQYF.